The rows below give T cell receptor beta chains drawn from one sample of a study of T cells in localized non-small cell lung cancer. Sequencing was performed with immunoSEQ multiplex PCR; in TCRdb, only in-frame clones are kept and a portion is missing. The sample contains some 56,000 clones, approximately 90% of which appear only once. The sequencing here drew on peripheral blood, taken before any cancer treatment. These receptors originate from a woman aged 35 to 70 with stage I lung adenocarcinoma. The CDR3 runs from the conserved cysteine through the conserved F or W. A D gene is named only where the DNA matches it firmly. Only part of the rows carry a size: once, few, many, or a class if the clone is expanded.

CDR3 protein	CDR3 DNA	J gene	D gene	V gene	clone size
CASSTGGSNTGELFF	TGTGCCAGTAGTACAGGGGGCAGCAACACCGGGGAGCTGTTTTTT	TRBJ2-2	TRBD1	TRBV19	-
CASSLSGGNTEAFF	TGTGCCAGCAGCTTATCCGGGGGAAACACTGAAGCTTTCTTT	TRBJ1-1	-	TRBV7-6	-
CASSAMGGGRGGYTF	TGTGCCAGCAGCGCAATGGGAGGGGGCAGAGGTGGCTACACCTTC	TRBJ1-2	TRBD1	TRBV9	-
CATRRGDSNTEAFF	TGCGCCACCCGACGGGGGGACTCGAACACTGAAGCTTTCTTT	TRBJ1-1	-	TRBV5-1	-
CASSFGGTYGYTF	TGTGCCAGCAGTTTCGGGGGTACCTATGGCTACACCTTC	TRBJ1-2	-	TRBV27	once
CAWRFVNEQYF	TGTGCCTGGAGATTTGTCAACGAGCAGTACTTC	TRBJ2-7	-	TRBV30	-
CASSLAAGDSSYNEQFF	TGCGCCAGCAGCTTGGCCGCAGGGGATAGCTCCTACAATGAGCAGTTCTTC	TRBJ2-1	-	TRBV5-1	once
CASSYPSLDTQYF	TGTGCCAGCAGCTACCCCTCCTTAGATACGCAGTATTTT	TRBJ2-3	-	TRBV7-2	-
CASSRRITGLYGYTF	TGCGCCAGCAGCAGACGGATTACAGGGCTCTATGGCTACACCTTC	TRBJ1-2	-	TRBV4-3	-
CSATSGSSYNEQFF	TGCAGCGCCACTAGCGGGAGCTCCTACAATGAGCAGTTCTTC	TRBJ2-1	TRBD2	TRBV29-1	-
CASSTRTGLNSPLHF	TGTGCCAGCAGCACACGGACAGGGTTGAACTCACCCCTCCACTTT	TRBJ1-6	TRBD1	TRBV7-2	-
CASGLRGYNEKLFF	TGTGCTAGTGGTTTGCGGGGTTATAATGAAAAACTGTTTTTT	TRBJ1-4	-	TRBV12-5	-
CASSSEGLRGFISYEQYF	TGTGCCAGCAGCTCGGAAGGACTGAGGGGATTCATCTCCTACGAGCAGTACTTC	TRBJ2-7	-	TRBV7-9	-
CASSLGRGYNSPLHF	TGCGCCAGCAGCTTGGGCAGGGGCTATAATTCACCCCTCCACTTT	TRBJ1-6	-	TRBV5-1	-
CASSSGGLAQETQYF	TGTGCCAGCAGTAGCGGGGGGCTAGCCCAAGAGACCCAGTACTTC	TRBJ2-5	TRBD2	TRBV28	-
CASSTGLPTPYGYTF	TGTGCCAGTAGTACGGGGCTGCCTACCCCTTATGGCTACACCTTC	TRBJ1-2	-	TRBV19	once